This record looks at one T cell receptor beta chain sequence and its context. Its cognate antigen is unknown. PCR primers comprised 60 Vbeta and 13 Jbeta primers. Sequenced by immunoSEQ multiplex PCR; TCRdb stores in-frame clones only, minus some. This sample has some 150,000 clones, with around two thirds found just once. Trimming took 2 bases from V and 7 from J, leaving 6 bases between them. This CDR3 is 12 amino acids long. Germline CDR1 reads PRHDT; CDR2 reads FYEKMQ (reference sequence). These data are taken from a study of cytomegalovirus exposure and HLA in healthy donors. Points from the study as a whole: The study designated 160 or so TCR beta chains cytomegalovirus-associated. TCR beta V- and J-gene trimming was later associated with a missense DCLRE1C variant.

The TCR sequence derives from a young man in good health and CMV-seropositive. Source material: PBMCs. The rearrangement uses TRBV13 and TRBJ2-1; D gene ambiguous. In nucleotides, the CDR3 is TGTGCCAGCAGCTTAAGTCAGAATGAGCAGTTCTTC. It translates to CASSLSQNEQFF.